The source of this TCR beta chain is a study of CD4 T cells in relation to SARS-CoV-2 and coronaviruses. As for this clone: Its antigen is currently unknown. The junction departs from germline at one end; a sequencing error may be responsible.

The CDR3 loop spans 15 amino acids. Germline CDR1 reads SNHLY; CDR2 reads FYNNEI. The assay was immunoSEQ multiplex PCR, and TCRdb's table has in-frame clones only and misses some. The sample lists tens of thousands of clones; around four fifths were seen once. The rearrangement links TRBV2 to TRBJ2-7; perhaps TRBD1 as D (6 bases). The receptor comes from an adult with COVID-19. What was sequenced was memory CD4+ T cells from PBMCs, cultured in vitro. The CDR3: CANSEAGVTTYEQYF. The CDR3 DNA sequence: TGTGCCAACAGTGAAGCAGGGGTAACTACTTACGAGCAGTACTTC.